Sequencing of this T cell receptor beta chain was carried out in a study of early T cells in non-severe SARS-CoV-2 infection. TCRdb fed the 5' RACE reads into MiXCR, producing one record per CDR3 protein. This repertoire shows more than 80,000 distinct CDR3 sequences, approximately 15% found once; its top ten account for roughly 7.2%. J was trimmed by 5 bases and V by 2 bases; bases with no gene match: 7. The CDR3 runs 16 residues. Looked up from germline, CDR1 is MNHEY and CDR2 is SMNVEV (reference sequence). This clonotype was obtained from an adult who was a healthcare worker with PCR-confirmed SARS-CoV-2 infection or an uninfected control (not recorded which). The chain couples TRBV27 to TRBJ2-3; 10 positions agree with TRBD1. Sequencing was done on a sample of whole blood. CDR3: CASSLEGQGLRDTQYF. In DNA, the CDR3 is TGTGCCAGCAGTTTAGAGGGACAGGGGCTTAGAGATACGCAGTATTTT.